A selection of T cell receptor beta chains follows, all from one sample in a study of cytomegalovirus exposure and HLA in healthy donors. Sequencing used immunoSEQ multiplex PCR; TCRdb keeps in-frame clones, though not all of them. The sample lists just over 150,000 clones; approximately 86% were seen once. Sequencing was performed on PBMCs. The receptors shown here come from a woman aged 45 to 65 in good health and CMV-seropositive. Each CDR3 is given with its conserved first and last residue. D genes are given only for firm matches. Size is omitted from some rows. Given values are once, few, many or a class for expanded clones.

V	J	size	D	DNA	CDR3
TRBV13	TRBJ1-3	.	.	TGTGCCAGCAGCTTAGGCGGGGGCTCTGGAAACACCATATATTTT	CASSLGGGSGNTIYF
TRBV29-1	TRBJ2-7	.	TRBD1	TGCAGCGTGAGGGGACAGGCGGGCGAGCAGTACTTC	CSVRGQAGEQYF
TRBV7-6	TRBJ2-2	few	TRBD2	TGTGCCAGCAGCCCCCCCGGGACTAGCTACGCCGGGGAGCTGTTTTTT	CASSPPGTSYAGELFF
TRBV19	TRBJ1-2	.	.	TGTGCCGGACGGACTTCAGCCTATGGCTACACCTTC	CAGRTSAYGYTF
TRBV6-5	TRBJ2-3	.	.	TGTGCCAGCGGCGGGGTCAGAGATACGCAGTATTTT	CASGGVRDTQYF
TRBV7-8	TRBJ2-7	.	.	TGTGCCAGCAGCCCCTCGCCTGGGGGCCGAGCCTACGAGCAGTACTTC	CASSPSPGGRAYEQYF
TRBV27	TRBJ2-3	few	.	TGTGCCAGCAGGACACGGGGGGCCTACACAGATACGCAGTATTTT	CASRTRGAYTDTQYF
TRBV7-9	TRBJ2-1	.	TRBD2	TGTGCCAGCAGCTCCAACTATCGGGGGGGACTATACAATGAGCAGTTCTTC	CASSSNYRGGLYNEQFF
TRBV6-1	TRBJ2-5	.	TRBD1	TGTGCCAGCAGCCCCGGGACAGGGGGCAGGGAGACCCAGTACTTC	CASSPGTGGRETQYF
TRBV5-1	TRBJ1-1	few	TRBD1	TGCGCCAGCAGCTTGAGCAGGGGGTTGGGGACTGAAGCTTTCTTT	CASSLSRGLGTEAFF
TRBV10-3	TRBJ2-1	.	.	TGTGCCATCAGGCCGGACAGCAACAATGAGCAGTTCTTC	CAIRPDSNNEQFF
TRBV15	TRBJ1-5	.	.	TGTGCCACCAGCAGAGACGATCAGCCCCAGCATTTT	CATSRDDQPQHF
TRBV6-6	TRBJ1-1	.	.	TGTGCCAGCCGATCAAATGACAAGCCCAACACTGAAGCTTTCTTT	CASRSNDKPNTEAFF
TRBV14	TRBJ2-3	.	.	TGTGCCAGCAGCCAGGCTCCAGATACGCAGTATTTT	CASSQAPDTQYF
TRBV7-8	TRBJ1-2	.	TRBD1	TGTGCCAGCAGCTTAAGTCGGACAGGCAGCTATGGCTACACCTTC	CASSLSRTGSYGYTF
TRBV14	TRBJ1-1	few	.	TGTGCCAGCAGCCAAGTGGGGGGATCTGAAGCTTTCTTT	CASSQVGGSEAFF
TRBV7-2	TRBJ2-3	.	TRBD2	TGTGCCAGCAGCTCCCGACTAGCGGGGGGGCGTCTCACAGATACGCAGTATTTT	CASSSRLAGGRLTDTQYF
TRBV10-1	TRBJ2-1	.	.	TGCGCCAGTAACCGAGGTGAGCAGTTCTTC	CASNRGEQFF
TRBV27	TRBJ1-1	few	TRBD1	TGTGCCAGCAGTCAGGGGGCGGGGACTGAAGCTTTCTTT	CASSQGAGTEAFF
TRBV4-3	TRBJ2-4	few	TRBD2	TGCGCCAGCAGCCAAGAGGATAGGGCTAGCGGTAAAAACATTCAGTACTTC	CASSQEDRASGKNIQYF
TRBV10-2	TRBJ1-1	.	.	TGCGCCAGCAGACCAGGGAACACTGAAGCTTTCTTT	CASRPGNTEAFF
TRBV6-1	TRBJ2-7	.	.	TGTGCCAGCAGGGGGGGTTGGTGGGGCTTC	CASRGGWWGF
TRBV7-2	TRBJ2-5	.	.	TGTGCCAGCAGCTATGGTGTGGGGTCTAGCGCCCAAGAGACCCAGTACTTC	CASSYGVGSSAQETQYF
TRBV19	TRBJ1-1	.	.	TGTGCCAGCTCCCGGCAGGGTATGAACACTGAAGCTTTCTTT	CASSRQGMNTEAFF
TRBV7-8	TRBJ1-5	few	.	TGTGCCAGCAGCTTAGCCGGGACTAATCAGCCCCAGCATTTT	CASSLAGTNQPQHF
TRBV7-9	TRBJ1-4	once	.	TGTGCCAGCAGCCTAGCGGGGGCTGAAAAACTGTTTTTT	CASSLAGAEKLFF
TRBV10-3	TRBJ2-7	.	TRBD1	TGTGCCATCAAGCAGGGGGCAAAAGAGCAGTACTTC	CAIKQGAKEQYF
TRBV5-6	TRBJ1-2	.	TRBD1	TGTGCCAGCAGCTTCCACCACCGGGACAGGGAGAATGGCTACACCTTC	CASSFHHRDRENGYTF
TRBV27	TRBJ1-6	.	.	TGTGCCAGCAGTTTACGGGCAGGGGATAATTCACCCCTCCACTTT	CASSLRAGDNSPLHF
TRBV13	TRBJ1-4	.	.	TGTGCCAGCAGCCAGTTCACGGACGGAGGTGAAAAACTGTTTTTT	CASSQFTDGGEKLFF
TRBV2	TRBJ2-7	.	.	TGTGCCAGCAGTGGGGGCATGGGTTACGAGCAGTACTTC	CASSGGMGYEQYF
TRBV7-8	TRBJ2-1	.	.	TGTGCCAGCAGCTTAGCGAGGCTAGCCGGGCTCAATGAGCAGTTCTTC	CASSLARLAGLNEQFF
TRBV19	TRBJ2-1	.	TRBD2	TGTGCCAGTAGTCGGCTAGCGGGGTTTAATGAGCAGTTCTTC	CASSRLAGFNEQFF
TRBV10-3	TRBJ1-2	.	.	TGTGCCATCGGGGGGGAAGTGGACTATAGCTACACCTTC	CAIGGEVDYSYTF
TRBV19	TRBJ2-4	.	TRBD2	TGTGCCAGTAGTAGCGGGGGGGCATGGACCGCCAAAAACATTCAGTACTTC	CASSSGGAWTAKNIQYF
TRBV7-2	TRBJ2-7	once	.	TGTGCCAGCAGCCCTAAATACGAGCAGTACTTC	CASSPKYEQYF
TRBV19	TRBJ1-2	.	.	TGTGCCAGTAGTATAGGGTTTGAGGGCTACACCTTC	CASSIGFEGYTF
TRBV7-8	TRBJ1-1	.	.	TGTGCCAGCAGCCTATTGCAGGGTCCTGAAGCTTTCTTT	CASSLLQGPEAFF
TRBV9	TRBJ1-1	once	.	TGTGCCAGCAGCGTAGAACCAGGGCCGAACACTGAAGCTTTCTTT	CASSVEPGPNTEAFF
TRBV9	TRBJ1-1	.	TRBD1	TGTGCCAGCAGCGCGAGGACAGGGGGGCTGAACACTGAAGCTTTCTTT	CASSARTGGLNTEAFF
TRBV30	TRBJ1-4	.	.	TGTGCCTGGAGCAGGGGACGGGATGAAAAACTGTTTTTT	CAWSRGRDEKLFF
TRBV25-1	TRBJ2-7	.	.	TGTGCCAGAGCAAGGAATCTACAGGAAAGTTACGAGCAGTACTTC	CARARNLQESYEQYF
TRBV28	TRBJ1-1	.	.	TGTGCCAGCAGGCCCGGGGGGGGGCACACTGAAGCTTTCTTT	CASRPGGGHTEAFF
TRBV6-1	TRBJ1-5	.	TRBD1	TGTGCCAGCAGTGACAACAGGGGAGGCAATCAGCCCCAGCATTTT	CASSDNRGGNQPQHF
TRBV19	TRBJ1-5	.	.	TGTGCCAGTAGAAGGACAGAAAGTAGCAATCAGCCCCAGCATTTT	CASRRTESSNQPQHF
TRBV25-1	TRBJ1-1	.	TRBD1	TGTGCCAGCAGTGAATGGGACAGGGGGTTCACTGAAGCTTTCTTT	CASSEWDRGFTEAFF
TRBV5-6	TRBJ2-7	.	.	TGTGCCAGCTCGGTTTGGAGCCCTATCGACGAGCAGTACTTC	CASSVWSPIDEQYF
TRBV5-6	TRBJ2-7	.	TRBD2	TGTGCCAGCAGCCAAGGACTAGCGGTCTCCTACGAGCAGTACTTC	CASSQGLAVSYEQYF
TRBV7-9	TRBJ2-2	.	TRBD1	TGTGCCAGCAGCCCTAGGACAGGGAACACCGGGGAGCTGTTTTTT	CASSPRTGNTGELFF
TRBV30	TRBJ2-2	.	.	TGTGCCTGGGGCAAGAGGGACACCGGGGAGCTGTTTTTT	CAWGKRDTGELFF
TRBV19	TRBJ2-3	.	TRBD1	TGTGCCAGTAGTATACGACAGGGGGGAGGTACAGATACGCAGTATTTT	CASSIRQGGGTDTQYF
TRBV7-3	TRBJ2-3	.	TRBD2	TGTGCCAGCAGCCCCTCTAGCGGGGTAGATACGCAGTATTTT	CASSPSSGVDTQYF
TRBV18	TRBJ2-2	.	.	TGTGCCAGCTCACCAAGGCTAAGCCCGGGGGACTACACCGGGGAGCTGTTTTTT	CASSPRLSPGDYTGELFF